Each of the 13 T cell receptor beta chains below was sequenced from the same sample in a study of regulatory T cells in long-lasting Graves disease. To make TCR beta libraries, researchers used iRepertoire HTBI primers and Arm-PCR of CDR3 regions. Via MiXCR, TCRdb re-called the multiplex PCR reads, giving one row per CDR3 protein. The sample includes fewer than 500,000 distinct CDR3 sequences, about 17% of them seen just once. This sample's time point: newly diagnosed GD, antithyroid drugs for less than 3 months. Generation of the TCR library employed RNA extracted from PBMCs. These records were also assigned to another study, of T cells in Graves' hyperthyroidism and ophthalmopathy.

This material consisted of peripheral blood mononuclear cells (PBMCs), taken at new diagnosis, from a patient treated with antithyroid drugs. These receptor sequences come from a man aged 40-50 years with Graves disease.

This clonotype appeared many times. In nucleotides, the CDR3 is TGTGCCACCAGCAGAGAGGGACAGGGGGCTAGTCGGAACACTGAAGCTTTCTTT. It specifies CATSREGQGASRNTEAFF. The V call is TRBV15, the J call TRBJ1-1; TRBD1 matches 12 bases. V lost 0 bases and J lost 1; bases outside the gene matches: 6. The CDR3 loop spans 18 amino acids. The germline V gene encodes CDR1 LNHNV and CDR2 YYDKDF (reference sequence).

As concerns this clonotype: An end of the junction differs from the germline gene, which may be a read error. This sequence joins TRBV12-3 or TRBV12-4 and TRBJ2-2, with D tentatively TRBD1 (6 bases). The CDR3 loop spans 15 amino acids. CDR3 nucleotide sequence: TGTGCCAGCAGGTTAGTACAGGGAAACACCGGGGAGCTGTTTTTT. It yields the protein CASRLVQGNTGELFF.

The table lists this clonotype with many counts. This chain's CDR3 is CSARETGLLTDTQYF. CDR3 bases: TGCAGTGCTAGAGAAACAGGTCTATTGACAGATACGCAGTATTTT. The V and J genes are TRBV20-1 and TRBJ2-3; possibly TRBD1 for D (5 bases). Trimming removed 0 bases at V and 3 bases at J, with 13 bases between. The CDR3 spans 15 residues. Germline V gene sequence: CDR1 DFQATT, CDR2 SNEGSKA (reference sequence).

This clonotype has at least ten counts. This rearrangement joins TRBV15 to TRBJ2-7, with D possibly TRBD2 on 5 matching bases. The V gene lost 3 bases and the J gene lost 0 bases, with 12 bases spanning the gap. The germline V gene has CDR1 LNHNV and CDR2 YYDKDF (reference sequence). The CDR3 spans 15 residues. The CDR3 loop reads CATSREVGDSYEQYF. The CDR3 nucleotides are TGTGCCACCAGCAGGGAGGTTGGAGACTCCTACGAGCAGTACTTC.

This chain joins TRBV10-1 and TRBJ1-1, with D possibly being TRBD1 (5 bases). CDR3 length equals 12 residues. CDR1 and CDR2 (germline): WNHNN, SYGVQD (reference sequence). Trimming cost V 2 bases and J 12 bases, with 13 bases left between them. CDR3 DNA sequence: TGCGCCAGCAGTGAGGGGACTGGGAACCCTTTCTTT. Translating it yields CASSEGTGNPFF.

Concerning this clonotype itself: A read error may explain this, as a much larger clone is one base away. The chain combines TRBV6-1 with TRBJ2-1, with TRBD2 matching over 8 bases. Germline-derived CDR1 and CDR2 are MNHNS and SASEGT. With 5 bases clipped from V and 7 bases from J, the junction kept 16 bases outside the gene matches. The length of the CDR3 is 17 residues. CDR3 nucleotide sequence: TGTGCCAGCAGTCCCCCGGCCGGGACTAGACTAAAGAATGAGCAGTTCTTC. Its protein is CASSPPAGTRLKNEQFF.

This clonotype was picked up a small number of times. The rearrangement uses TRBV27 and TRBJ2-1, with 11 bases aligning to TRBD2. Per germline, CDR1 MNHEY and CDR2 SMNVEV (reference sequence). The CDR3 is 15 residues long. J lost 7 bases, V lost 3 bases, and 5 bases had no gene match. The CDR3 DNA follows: TGTGCCAGCAGTTTTCTAGCGGGAGGTCTAAATGAGCAGTTCTTC. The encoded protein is CASSFLAGGLNEQFF.

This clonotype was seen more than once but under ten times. CDR3 in amino acids: CASSWGTGRSGNTIYF. CDR3 DNA sequence: TGCGCCAGCAGCTGGGGGACAGGCCGCTCTGGAAACACCATATATTTT. This chain uses TRBV5-1 with TRBJ1-3, with 8 bases aligning to TRBD1. The CDR3 length is 16 residues. Germline V CDR1 and CDR2: SGHRS, YFSETQ. The V gene end was trimmed by 3 bases and the J gene end by 0 bases; junction bases not matched to a gene: 5.

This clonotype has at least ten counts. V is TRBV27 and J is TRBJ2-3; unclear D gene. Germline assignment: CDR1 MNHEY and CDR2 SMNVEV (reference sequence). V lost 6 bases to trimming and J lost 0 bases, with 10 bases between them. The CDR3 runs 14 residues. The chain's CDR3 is CASRTPQSTDTQYF. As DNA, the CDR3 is TGTGCCAGCAGGACCCCCCAGAGCACAGATACGCAGTATTTT.

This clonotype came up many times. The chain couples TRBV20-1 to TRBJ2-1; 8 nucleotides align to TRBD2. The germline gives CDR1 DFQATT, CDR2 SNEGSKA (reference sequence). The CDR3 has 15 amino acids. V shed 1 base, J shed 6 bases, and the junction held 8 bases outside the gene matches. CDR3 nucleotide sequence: TGCAGTGCTAGAGTAGAAGCGGGAGTAGGCAATGAGCAGTTCTTC. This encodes CSARVEAGVGNEQFF.

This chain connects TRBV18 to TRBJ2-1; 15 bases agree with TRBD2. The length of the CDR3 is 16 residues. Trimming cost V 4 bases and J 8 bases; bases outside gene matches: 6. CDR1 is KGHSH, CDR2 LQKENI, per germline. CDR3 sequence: CASSQGLAGGSDEQFF. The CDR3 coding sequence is TGTGCCAGCTCACAGGGACTAGCGGGAGGTTCCGATGAGCAGTTCTTC. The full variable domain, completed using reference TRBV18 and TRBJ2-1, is NAGVMQNPRHLVRRRGQEARLRCSPMKGHSHVYWYRQLPEEGLKFMVYLQKENIIDESGMPKERFSAEFPKEGPSILRIQQVVRGDSAAYFCASSQGLAGGSDEQFFGPGTRLTVL.

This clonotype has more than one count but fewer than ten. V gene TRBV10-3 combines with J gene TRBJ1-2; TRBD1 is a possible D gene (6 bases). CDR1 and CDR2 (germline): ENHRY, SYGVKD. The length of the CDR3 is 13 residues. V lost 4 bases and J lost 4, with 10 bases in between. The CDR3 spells CAISGPRGYGYTF. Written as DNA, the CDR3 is TGTGCCATCAGTGGTCCCAGGGGCTATGGCTACACCTTC.

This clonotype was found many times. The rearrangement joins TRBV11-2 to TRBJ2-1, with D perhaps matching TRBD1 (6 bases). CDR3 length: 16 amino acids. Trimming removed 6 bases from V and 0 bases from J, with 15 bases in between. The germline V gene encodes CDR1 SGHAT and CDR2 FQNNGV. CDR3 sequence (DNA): TGTGCCAGCAGTGGGGGCACCCAAAGCTCCTACAATGAGCAGTTCTTC. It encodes CASSGGTQSSYNEQFF.